A selection of T cell receptor beta chains follows, all from one sample in a study of regulatory T cells in long-lasting Graves disease. TCRdb re-derived calls from the multiplex PCR reads in MiXCR, one entry per CDR3 protein. The sample carries 450,000 to 650,000 distinct CDR3 sequences, 16% recorded once. The sample also formed part of further work on T cells in Graves' hyperthyroidism and ophthalmopathy.

This specimen was peripheral blood mononuclear cells (PBMCs), taken at new diagnosis, from a patient treated with antithyroid drugs. The receptor source for this set is a woman aged 35-65 years with Graves disease. The CDR3 runs from the conserved cysteine through the conserved F or W. A D gene is named only where the DNA matches it firmly. Some rows mark clone size as missing; the rest say once, few, many or name a class of expanded clone.

CDR3 length | clone size | D gene | J gene | V gene | CDR3 DNA | CDR3 protein
13 | many | TRBD2 | TRBJ2-1 | TRBV28 | TGTGCCAGCAGCCTAAGCGGGGGGTATGAGCAGTTCTTC | CASSLSGGYEQFF
16 | many | . | TRBJ1-4 | TRBV9 | TGTGCCAGCAACACTGCGACACGGGGAATGGGGGAAAAACTGTTTTTT | CASNTATRGMGEKLFF
11 | many | . | TRBJ1-1 | TRBV7-9 | TGTGCCAGCAGACTACGCACTGAAGCTTTCTTT | CASRLRTEAFF
14 | once | . | TRBJ2-1 | TRBV13 | TGTGCCAGCAGCCAAGATTGGAGGGACAATGAGCAGTTCTTC | CASSQDWRDNEQFF
14 | few | . | TRBJ2-2 | TRBV2 | TGTGCCAGCACCCGGGCCGCTAACACCGGGGAGCTGTTTTTT | CASTRAANTGELFF
12 | few | . | TRBJ1-1 | TRBV20-1 | TGCAGTGCGTCCGAGGGGAACACTGAAGCTTTCTTT | CSASEGNTEAFF
14 | . | . | TRBJ2-7 | TRBV20-1 | TGCAGTGCTGGCCTAGGGGGGAGCTCCTACGAGCAGTACTTC | CSAGLGGSSYEQYF
16 | many | . | TRBJ1-2 | TRBV24-1 | TGTGCCACCAGACCTATAGGCAGGGAGGAGGGATATGGCTACACCTTC | CATRPIGREEGYGYTF
14 | many | . | TRBJ2-5 | TRBV12-3/TRBV12-4 | TGTGCCAGCAGATATACCCCGGCCCCAGAGACCCAGTACTTC | CASRYTPAPETQYF
16 | . | . | TRBJ2-2 | TRBV7-2 | TGTGCCAGCAGCTTACGCCCGAGGGGGGGCACCGGGGAGCTGTTTTTT | CASSLRPRGGTGELFF
16 | many | . | TRBJ2-7 | TRBV18 | TGTGCCAGCTCACCAGGTCTGAGCAGCCTTCCCTACGAGCAGTACTTC | CASSPGLSSLPYEQYF
14 | many | . | TRBJ2-1 | TRBV6-2/TRBV6-3 | TGTGCCAGCAGCCCCTACTTGACAGACAATGAGCAGTTCTTC | CASSPYLTDNEQFF
13 | . | . | TRBJ2-7 | TRBV27 | TGTGCCAGCAGCCCCTCAGTAGTATGGGAGCAGTACTTC | CASSPSVVWEQYF
16 | . | TRBD1 | TRBJ2-2 | TRBV19 | TGTGCCAGTAGAACCACAGGGGCCGCGAACACCGGGGAGCTGTTTTTT | CASRTTGAANTGELFF
14 | many | . | TRBJ1-1 | TRBV3-1 | TGTGCCAGCAGCCAAGCGGTTCAGAACACTGAAGCTTTCTTT | CASSQAVQNTEAFF
14 | many | . | TRBJ1-1 | TRBV2 | TGTGCCAGCAGTGGTGAGGGCTGGAACACTGAAGCTTTCTTT | CASSGEGWNTEAFF
16 | once | TRBD2 | TRBJ2-1 | TRBV6-1 | TGTGCCAGCAGACGCCTTACTAGCGGGGGTTTCGGTGAGCAGTTCTTC | CASRRLTSGGFGEQFF
12 | few | . | TRBJ2-1 | TRBV7-9 | TGTGCCGGGCGGGAAGGGAACAATGAGCAGTTCTTC | CAGREGNNEQFF
13 | . | . | TRBJ1-4 | TRBV6-1 | TGTGCCACCCGACCCACAACTAATGAAAAACTGTTTTTT | CATRPTTNEKLFF
15 | many | . | TRBJ1-1 | TRBV20-1 | TGCAGTGCTCCCGGCGGGGGGGCGGGGAACACTGAAGCTTTCTTT | CSAPGGGAGNTEAFF
14 | few | . | TRBJ2-7 | TRBV27 | TGTGCCAGCAGTTTAAGGCGTCTCTCCTACGAGCAGTACTTC | CASSLRRLSYEQYF
15 | . | . | TRBJ1-5 | TRBV12-3/TRBV12-4 | TGTGCCAGCAGGGGGGCTACCGCCGGCTATCAGCCCCAGCATTTT | CASRGATAGYQPQHF
14 | many | TRBD1 | TRBJ1-2 | TRBV30 | TGTGCCTGGAGTCAGACCCTCACAGGGGACGGCTACACCTTC | CAWSQTLTGDGYTF
13 | few | . | TRBJ2-3 | TRBV24-1 | TGTGCCACCAGAGATCCATGGACAGATACGCAGTATTTT | CATRDPWTDTQYF
14 | few | . | TRBJ2-6 | TRBV5-1 | TGCGCCAGCAGCCCGGGAACTGGGGCCAACGTCCTGACTTTC | CASSPGTGANVLTF
15 | many | . | TRBJ2-3 | TRBV11-2 | TGTGCCAGCACCACCGAGGGCCCCTTCACAGATACGCAGTATTTT | CASTTEGPFTDTQYF
18 | many | TRBD1 | TRBJ2-5 | TRBV5-1 | TGCGCCAGCAGCTCCGGACAGGGGGCAGGTGTATCCCAAGAGACCCAGTACTTC | CASSSGQGAGVSQETQYF
15 | . | TRBD1 | TRBJ2-2 | TRBV2 | TGTGCCAGCAGTGAGGTACAGGGGGCCGGCGGGGAGCTGTTTTTT | CASSEVQGAGGELFF
16 | many | TRBD1 | TRBJ2-1 | TRBV12-3/TRBV12-4 | TGTGCCAGCAGTTCACAGGGGGCTGGGGCAGGCAATGAGCAGTTCTTC | CASSSQGAGAGNEQFF
16 | . | . | TRBJ1-1 | TRBV19 | TGTGCCAGTAGTCTAGGGTCAGCGGGGCGGGGCACTGAAGCTTTCTTT | CASSLGSAGRGTEAFF
16 | many | TRBD1 | TRBJ1-1 | TRBV5-1 | TGCGCCAGCAGCTCCGGGGGAGGACAGGGAAGGACTGAAGCTTTCTTT | CASSSGGGQGRTEAFF
17 | . | TRBD2 | TRBJ2-3 | TRBV15 | TGTGCCACCAGCGACTACCCTCTAGCGGGGCCCACAGATACGCAGTATTTT | CATSDYPLAGPTDTQYF
15 | . | . | TRBJ2-6 | TRBV12-3/TRBV12-4 | TGTGCCAGCAGTCACAGGAGCTCTGGGGCCAACGTCCTGACTTTC | CASSHRSSGANVLTF
13 | . | . | TRBJ2-2 | TRBV3-1 | TGTGCCAGCATGAGAGTGAACACCGGGGAGCTGTTTTTT | CASMRVNTGELFF
16 | few | . | TRBJ1-6 | TRBV4-1 | TGCGCCAGCAGCCAAGTGGTGATGAGTTATAATTCACCCCTCCACTTT | CASSQVVMSYNSPLHF
14 | few | . | TRBJ2-2 | TRBV24-1 | TGTGCCACCAGTGATTTAAGGAACACCGGGGAGCTGTTTTTT | CATSDLRNTGELFF
12 | many | . | TRBJ2-7 | TRBV7-2 | TGTGCCAGCAGCTTCCTGGTCCACGAGCAGTACTTC | CASSFLVHEQYF
17 | few | TRBD1 | TRBJ1-3 | TRBV7-9 | TGTGCCAGCAGCTTATCCGGGACAGGGGGCACTGGAAACACCATATATTTT | CASSLSGTGGTGNTIYF
12 | many | . | TRBJ1-1 | TRBV3-1 | TGTGCCAGCAGCCAAGATTACGGTGAAGCTTTCTTT | CASSQDYGEAFF
14 | many | . | TRBJ2-7 | TRBV11-2 | TGTGCCAGCAGCTTAGCGACCACGACCTACGAGCAGTACTTC | CASSLATTTYEQYF
15 | . | . | TRBJ1-5 | TRBV12-3/TRBV12-4 | TGTGCCAGCAGTTTAGCGCTGACGGGAATCAAGCCCCAGCATTTT | CASSLALTGIKPQHF
17 | many | TRBD1 | TRBJ1-6 | TRBV11-2 | TGTGCCAGCAGCGAAAGACTTGGGACAGGGTTTGGTTCACCCCTCCACTTT | CASSERLGTGFGSPLHF
15 | many | . | TRBJ2-3 | TRBV6-2/TRBV6-3 | TGTGCCAGCAGTGTTCGGGCAGGACCGGGGGATACGCAGTATTTT | CASSVRAGPGDTQYF
13 | many | TRBD1 | TRBJ1-1 | TRBV6-2/TRBV6-3 | TGTGCCAGCAGTGAAGGACAGGGAGCTGAAGCTTTCTTT | CASSEGQGAEAFF
15 | many | TRBD1 | TRBJ2-3 | TRBV7-3 | TGTGCCAGCAGCTTAATGGGACAGGGTTTAGATACGCAGTATTTT | CASSLMGQGLDTQYF
14 | . | . | TRBJ2-2 | TRBV29-1 | TGCAGCGTTGAAACAGTGTCGAACACCGGGGAGCTGTTTTTT | CSVETVSNTGELFF
13 | many | . | TRBJ2-5 | TRBV18 | TGTGCCAGCTGCCAGAGCGCGGAGCAGACCCAGTACTTC | CASCQSAEQTQYF
13 | many | . | TRBJ2-5 | TRBV30 | TGTGCCTGGAGTACAACTCCACAAGAGACCCAGTACTTC | CAWSTTPQETQYF
15 | many | TRBD1 | TRBJ1-5 | TRBV4-1 | TGCGCCAGCAGCCAGATCGACAGGGAACTTCAGCCCCAGCATTTT | CASSQIDRELQPQHF
13 | . | . | TRBJ2-2 | TRBV4-1 | TGCGCCAGCGGGCGGACCTTTAAGGCGGAGCTGTTTTTT | CASGRTFKAELFF
16 | few | . | TRBJ2-1 | TRBV4-1 | TGCGCCAGCAGCCAAGTACAGGACAGCACATACAATGAGCAGTTCTTC | CASSQVQDSTYNEQFF
15 | . | TRBD1 | TRBJ2-5 | TRBV20-1 | TGCAGTCCCTTGGTCATCGAGGGGGCAGGGGAGACCCAGTACTTC | CSPLVIEGAGETQYF
16 | few | . | TRBJ2-3 | TRBV5-1 | TGCGCCAGCAGCTTGGCCAGAGGGCTAACCACAGATACGCAGTATTTT | CASSLARGLTTDTQYF
15 | many | . | TRBJ2-1 | TRBV7-3 | TGTGCCAGCAGCGCGCAGCTGGGTCCCTACAATGAGCAGTTCTTC | CASSAQLGPYNEQFF
12 | . | . | TRBJ1-2 | TRBV18 | TGTGCCAGCTCACCGGCCGGTTATGGCTACACCTTC | CASSPAGYGYTF
15 | . | TRBD1 | TRBJ2-1 | TRBV14 | TGTGCCAGCAGCGGATTGACAGGGGGTTTTGGGGAGCAGTTCTTC | CASSGLTGGFGEQFF
16 | few | . | TRBJ1-6 | TRBV28 | TGTGCCAGCAGATGGGGTACAGGAGACTATAATTCACCCCTCCACTTT | CASRWGTGDYNSPLHF
15 | many | . | TRBJ2-5 | TRBV7-3 | TGTGCCAGCAGCTTAAGCGCAGCCCCCCGTGAGACCCAGTACTTC | CASSLSAAPRETQYF
15 | . | . | TRBJ2-3 | TRBV15 | TGTGCCACCAGCAGAGACCCCGGGGGCGCAGATACGCAGTATTTT | CATSRDPGGADTQYF